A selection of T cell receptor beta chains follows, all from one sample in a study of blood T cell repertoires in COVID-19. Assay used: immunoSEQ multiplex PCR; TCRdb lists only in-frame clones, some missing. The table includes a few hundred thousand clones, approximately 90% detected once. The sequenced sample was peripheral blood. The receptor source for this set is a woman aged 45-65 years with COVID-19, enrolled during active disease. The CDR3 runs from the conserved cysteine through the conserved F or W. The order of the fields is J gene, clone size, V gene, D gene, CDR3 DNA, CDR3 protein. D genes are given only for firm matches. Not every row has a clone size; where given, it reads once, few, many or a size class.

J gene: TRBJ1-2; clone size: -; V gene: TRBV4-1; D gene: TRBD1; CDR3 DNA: TGCGCCAGCAGCCAAGCGCCGGGACAGGGCGCAGGGAACTATGGCTACACCTTC; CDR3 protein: CASSQAPGQGAGNYGYTF
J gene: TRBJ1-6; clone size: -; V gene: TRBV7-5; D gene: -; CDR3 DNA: TGTGTCAGAAGCTTCCCCAAATTAGGGGCGGCTAGGTCACCCCTCCACTTT; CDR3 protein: CVRSFPKLGAARSPLHF
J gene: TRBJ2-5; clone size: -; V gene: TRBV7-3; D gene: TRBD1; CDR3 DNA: TGTGCCAGCAGCTTATCACAGGGGCCCCAGGAGACCCAGTACTTC; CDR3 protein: CASSLSQGPQETQYF
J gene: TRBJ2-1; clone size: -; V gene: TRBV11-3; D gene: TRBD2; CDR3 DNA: TGTGCCAGCAGCTTAGATCTAGCGGGCCCGAGGGGGCAGTTCTTC; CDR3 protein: CASSLDLAGPRGQFF
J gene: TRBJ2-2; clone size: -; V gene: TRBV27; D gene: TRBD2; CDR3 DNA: TGTGCCAGCAGTTTATCGGGAGGGTCTGCCGGGGAGCTGTTTTTT; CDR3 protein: CASSLSGGSAGELFF
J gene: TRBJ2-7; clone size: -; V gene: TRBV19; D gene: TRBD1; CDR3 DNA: TGTGCCAGTAGGGGGACAGGGAACGAGCAGTACTTC; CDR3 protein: CASRGTGNEQYF
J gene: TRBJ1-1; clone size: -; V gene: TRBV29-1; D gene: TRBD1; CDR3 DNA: TGCAGCGTTGCGGGACAGGGACAAGTGCGAGCTTTCTTT; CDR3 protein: CSVAGQGQVRAFF
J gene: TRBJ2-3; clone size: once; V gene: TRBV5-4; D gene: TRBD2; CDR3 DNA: TGTGCCAGCAGCGCGGGGACTAGCGGGAGTTTTGATACGCAGTATTTT; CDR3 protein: CASSAGTSGSFDTQYF
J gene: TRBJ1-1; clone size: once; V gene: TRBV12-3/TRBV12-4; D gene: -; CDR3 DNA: TGTGCCAGCCAGCCAGGTCTCACTGAAGCTTTCTTT; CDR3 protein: CASQPGLTEAFF
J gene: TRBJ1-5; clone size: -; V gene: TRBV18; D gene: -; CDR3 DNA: TGTGCCAGCTCACCATTGGAGAGCAATCAGCCCCAGCATTTT; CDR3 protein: CASSPLESNQPQHF
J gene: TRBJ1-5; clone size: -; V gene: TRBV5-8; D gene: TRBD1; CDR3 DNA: TGTGCCAGCACCCCGGGACAGCTTTACAATCAGCCCCAGCATTTT; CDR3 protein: CASTPGQLYNQPQHF
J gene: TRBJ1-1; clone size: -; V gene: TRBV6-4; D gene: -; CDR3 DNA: TGTGCCAGCAGTAGCGCGGGACTGCCGAACACTGAAGCTTTCTTT; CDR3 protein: CASSSAGLPNTEAFF
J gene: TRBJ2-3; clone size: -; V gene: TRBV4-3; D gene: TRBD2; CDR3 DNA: TGCGCCAGCAGCCAAGGCGGGGGGACTAGGAACACAGATACGCAGTATTTT; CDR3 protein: CASSQGGGTRNTDTQYF
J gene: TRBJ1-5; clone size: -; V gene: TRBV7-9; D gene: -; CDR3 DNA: TGTGCCAGCAGCTTAGGAGCGGGTAAAGGCAATCAGCCCCAGCATTTT; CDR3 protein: CASSLGAGKGNQPQHF
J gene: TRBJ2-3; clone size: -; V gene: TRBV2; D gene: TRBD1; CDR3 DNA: TGTGCCAGCAGTGAGTCTGGGACAGAGTCAGATACGCAGTATTTT; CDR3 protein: CASSESGTESDTQYF